This T cell receptor beta chain appears in the sequencing data of a study of blood T cell repertoires in COVID-19 (dated by TCRdb to about 2020). Broadly, across the study: The collaborator samples originated in the United States, Italy and Spain and spanned the acute and convalescent phases of COVID-19. The material from the prospective study consisted of cDNA or gDNA derived from T cells, B-cell-depleted T cells, or PBMCs. Deeply sampled blood TCRbeta repertoires from subjects exposed to, actively infected with, or recovered from COVID-19 were included in the dataset. The repertoires were made available in a free public database intended to serve as a resource for research on the immune response to SARS-CoV-2. The samples were drawn from two sources: the first 160 participants of the ongoing ImmuneRACE study, and about 1,300 subjects contributed by 6 global collaborators. Sample metadata almost always included a de-identified subject ID, COVID-19 status, age in years and sex. Where available, HLA class I and class II types were taken from metadata supplied by the sample provider and were not determined by assay-based typing. General conclusions and limits of the study: Clinical and demographic metadata were provided uncurated, with the amount varying by source and participant.

TCRbeta CDR3 regions were amplified from genomic DNA by means of the immunoSEQ Assay, a bias-controlled multiplex PCR. As for the authors' bioinformatics: The number of nucleated cells in each sample was estimated by amplification of reference gene primers within the assay. To quantify the absolute abundance of each unique TCRbeta CDR3 rearrangement, sequence reads were collapsed and filtered. Productive Simpson clonality was computed per sample as the square root of Simpson's diversity index over productive rearrangements. Imported from immuneACCESS, the table was reduced by TCRdb to in-frame sequences with V and J called. These copies leave out some clones; in studies compared against another copy, an unresolved V gene accounts for under half, and the cause of the remainder is not known. V, J and clone size were drawn from that table, and D and trimming were deduced from the DNA. The sample table shows under 250,000 clones, and almost 85% are seen once. The ten largest account for roughly 4.6% of the sample.

In Seattle, one collaborating source enrolled patients while the infection was active and tracked those patients longitudinally over the course of disease. Each collaborating institution followed its own protocols to collect whole blood in K2EDTA tubes. For TCRbeta analysis, collaborator samples were shipped as frozen whole blood, as isolated PBMCs, or as DNA extracted from either sample type. A note on this clone: The antigen it recognizes is unknown. No much larger clone exists at a distance of one base, and base qualities are not known.

The germline V gene (reference sequence) gives CDR1 as SGHAT and CDR2 as FQDESV. Its CDR3 holds 15 amino acids, cysteine through phenylalanine. Only the CDR3 DNA stays, 45 bases, in frame from base 1. V lost 2 bases and J lost 8 bases; the stretch between them is 15 bases long. The source of this sequence is a man in his forties or fifties with COVID-19, enrolled during active disease. The V and J segments used are TRBV11-1 and TRBJ1-4, with TRBD1 tentatively as D gene (6 bases match). Sequenced: peripheral blood. In nucleotides, the sequence is TGTGCCAGCAGCTTATCCCGGGACACACAGGAAAAACTGTTTTTT. This sequence encodes CASSLSRDTQEKLFF. Beyond the CDR3, the reference TRBV11-1 and TRBJ1-4 genes provide the residues; the full variable domain reads: EAEVAQSPRYKITEKSQAVAFWCDPISGHATLYWYRQILGQGPELLVQFQDESVVDDSQLPKDRFSAERLKGVDSTLKIQPAELGDSAMYLCASSLSRDTQEKLFFGSGTQLSVL.